This T cell receptor beta chain is from a study of blood T cell repertoires in COVID-19. Overall study: Samples taken during acute and convalescent COVID-19 were collected in the United States, Italy and Spain.

Only in-frame clones appear in the TCRdb table, and some are missing; sequencing was by immunoSEQ multiplex PCR. The table shows some 380,000 clones, with around 90% occurring only once. Those enrolled, adults aged about 18 to 89 years, came from about two dozen US areas. The receptor was derived from a woman between 40 and 50 years old with acute COVID-19. Sequencing was performed on PBMCs or T cells enriched from blood (not recorded which).

The chain's CDR3 is CASRRGINTEAFF. The CDR3 DNA reads as TGTGCCAGCCGTAGGGGGATTAACACTGAAGCTTTCTTT. The gene calls are TRBV14 and TRBJ1-1; possible D gene TRBD1, 6 bases. Trimming pared 8 bases from V and 2 bases from J, leaving 12 bases between. In germline, CDR1 is SGHDN, CDR2 FVKESK. CDR3 length: 13 residues.